Below are 3 T cell receptor beta chains sequenced from a single sample in a study of T cells in localized non-small cell lung cancer. TCRdb's table, derived via immunoSEQ multiplex PCR, lists solely in-frame clones and lacks some. Among about 24,000 clones, roughly 86% were seen once, and the ten largest hold 4.5% to 7%. The starting material was peripheral blood, obtained before any cancer treatment. Receptors originate from a male donor aged 60 or older with stage II squamous cell lung carcinoma.

The chain has TRBV28 and TRBJ1-5; 9 nucleotides agree with TRBD1. The V gene end was trimmed by 7 bases and the J gene end by 3 bases; junction bases not matched to a gene: 4. This CDR3 has 14 amino acids. Per the germline V gene, CDR1 is MDHEN and CDR2 is SYDVKM. The DNA for the CDR3 is TGTGCCAGCATCCGACAGGGGGACAATCAGCCCCAGCATTTT. Residues: CASIRQGDNQPQHF.

The rearrangement uses TRBV5-1 and TRBJ2-3; perhaps TRBD2 as D (6 bases). V dropped 1 base and J dropped 9 bases, with 12 bases sitting between them. The CDR3 runs 13 residues. Germline assignment: CDR1 SGHRS and CDR2 YFSETQ. The CDR3 spells CASSLWGDGTQYF. The DNA of the CDR3 is TGCGCCAGCAGCTTGTGGGGGGACGGAACGCAGTATTTT.

The V and J genes are TRBV5-1 and TRBJ2-5; 10 bases align to TRBD2. Trimming cost V 7 bases and J 2 bases; bases outside gene matches: 5. This CDR3 contains 14 residues. In germline, CDR1 is SGHRS, CDR2 YFSETQ. CDR3 loop: CASGGSGGQETQYF. Written as DNA, the CDR3 is TGCGCCAGCGGGGGTAGCGGGGGGCAAGAGACCCAGTACTTC.